Shown below are 29 T cell receptor beta chains from a single sample sequenced in a study of shared clonotypes between healthy human individuals (dated by TCRdb to about 2020). Library method: the immunoSEQ multiplex PCR assay. TCRdb provides this immuneACCESS table in a form limited to in-frame rearrangements. Some clones are lacking; in checked studies, under half of them reflect an unresolved V gene, and why the rest are absent is not known. A total of more than 1,200,000 clones appear in this sample, approximately 98.5% of them only once. Over 0.3% of the sample belongs to the ten largest clones. The sample was naive CD4+ T cells sorted from blood. The cell subset or site label of this sample denotes: CD45RA+ positively selected. The receptor set was obtained from a man aged 25-45 years in good health.

With respect to this clone: The same CDR3 is also encoded by other DNA sequences in this sample. The genes are TRBV5-1 and TRBJ1-4, with TRBD1 matching 7 bases. The V gene's germline CDR1 is SGHRS and CDR2 YFSETQ. The CDR3 contains 15 residues. V shed 1 base and J 4 bases; nucleotides not matched to a gene: 4. The CDR3 spells CASSLSGTDNEKLFF. The CDR3, as DNA: TGCGCCAGCAGCTTGTCCGGGACAGATAATGAAAAACTGTTTTTT.

Concerning this clone itself: This specimen includes other DNA sequences encoding the same CDR3. The chain is built from TRBV7-6 and TRBJ2-2; D perhaps matches TRBD2 (6 bases). Germline values: CDR1 SGHVS, CDR2 FNYEAQ. CDR3 length: 14 residues. V lost 1 base and J 4 bases, leaving 7 bases between the germline ends. The CDR3 here is CASSLGSGTGELFF. The CDR3 DNA reads as TGTGCCAGCAGCTTAGGTAGCGGCACCGGGGAGCTGTTTTTT.

The chain has TRBV7-8 and TRBJ1-3; a possible D gene is TRBD1 (6 bases). The V gene's germline CDR1 is SGHVS and CDR2 FQNEAQ. The germline V and J ends were trimmed by 3 bases and 0 bases, with 12 bases remaining between them. The CDR3 runs to 16 residues. The CDR3 region has the DNA TGTGCCAGCAGCTTCCGAGACAGGAGCTCTGGAAACACCATATATTTT. Translation gives CASSFRDRSSGNTIYF.

The rearrangement links TRBV27 to TRBJ2-3, with 9 bases fitting TRBD2. The CDR3 is 16 residues long. Germline assignment: CDR1 MNHEY and CDR2 SMNVEV (reference sequence). V trimming: 0 bases; J trimming: 1 base; junction bases outside the gene matches: 2. The CDR3 sequence: CASSLSTSGRTDTQYF. Here the CDR3 DNA reads TGTGCCAGCAGTTTATCGACTAGCGGACGCACAGATACGCAGTATTTT.

The CDR3 DNA reads TGTGCCAGCAGCTTGGGACTGACGGTGGAGACCCAGTACTTC. Protein product: CASSLGLTVETQYF. V gene TRBV5-6 combines with J gene TRBJ2-5; D is ambiguous. The CDR3 loop spans 14 amino acids. Germline V gene data show CDR1 as SGHDT and CDR2 as YYEEEE. V lost 0 bases, J lost 5 bases, and 11 bases lay in between.

The V call is TRBV5-1, the J call TRBJ2-5; 8 nucleotides align to TRBD1. Germline lookup yields CDR1 SGHRS and CDR2 YFSETQ. V gave up 4 bases and J gave up 2 bases; unmatched junction bases: 4. The CDR3 contains 14 residues. The CDR3 DNA is TGCGCCAGCAGCCAAAACAGGGGGCAAGAGACCCAGTACTTC. This encodes CASSQNRGQETQYF.

The V gene is TRBV19, the J gene TRBJ2-5; TRBD2 aligns across 9 bases. This CDR3 comprises 16 residues. Germline trimming cut 6 bases from V and 4 bases from J; bases unmatched to any gene: 12. From germline, CDR1 is LNHDA and CDR2 SQIVND (reference sequence). The CDR3 region is CASRLTAGGFGETQYF. CDR3 coding DNA: TGTGCCAGTAGACTAACAGCGGGAGGTTTTGGAGAGACCCAGTACTTC.

The rearrangement uses TRBV4-2 and TRBJ1-5; the D gene is possibly TRBD1 (6 bases). The CDR3 is made up of 18 amino acids. Germline V lookup: CDR1 LGHNA, CDR2 YNFKEQ. Trimming left V 4 bases short and J 3 bases short, with 22 bases between. Here the CDR3 reads CASSRSPIQGQSNQPQHF. Here the CDR3 DNA reads TGTGCCAGCAGCCGCTCCCCAATACAGGGTCAGTCCAATCAGCCCCAGCATTTT.

The V gene is TRBV18, the J gene TRBJ1-1; D gene uncertain. V lost 6 bases and J 3 bases, leaving 14 bases between the germline ends. This CDR3 has 14 amino acids. Per germline, CDR1 KGHSH and CDR2 LQKENI. The CDR3 coding sequence is TGTGCCAGCTCGCGGGCCCCACGGGACACTGAAGCTTTCTTT. Protein sequence: CASSRAPRDTEAFF.

The chain links TRBV7-6 to TRBJ2-3; 9 bases agree with TRBD2. From germline, CDR1 is SGHVS and CDR2 FNYEAQ. The CDR3 is 16 residues long. V gave up 5 bases and J gave up 0 bases; unmatched junction bases: 6. The CDR3 region has the DNA TGTGCCAGCAGCCCCCTAAGCGGGGGGAGCACAGATACGCAGTATTTT. It yields the protein CASSPLSGGSTDTQYF.

This chain links TRBV27 with TRBJ2-7; D may be TRBD1 (5 bases). The ends were cut back, 4 bases at V and 0 bases at J, with 13 bases in the middle. The length of the CDR3 is 15 residues. Germline V gives CDR1 MNHEY, CDR2 SMNVEV (reference sequence). This chain's CDR3 is CASSSPHRYSYEQYF. CDR3 sequence (DNA): TGTGCCAGCAGTTCCCCCCACAGGTACTCCTACGAGCAGTACTTC.

This chain joins TRBV11-2 and TRBJ2-3; 7 bases are shared with TRBD1. The CDR3 runs 16 residues. Germline CDR1 reads SGHAT; CDR2 reads FQNNGV. V trimming: 5 bases; J trimming: 2 bases; junction bases outside the gene matches: 10. The chain's CDR3 is CASSPRPGTATDTQYF. In DNA form, the CDR3 reads TGTGCCAGCAGCCCCCGCCCCGGGACAGCCACAGATACGCAGTATTTT. Based on the CDR3 plus reference TRBV11-2 and TRBJ2-3, the full variable domain is EAGVAQSPRYKIIEKRQSVAFWCNPISGHATLYWYQQILGQGPKLLIQFQNNGVVDDSQLPKDRFSAERLKGVDSTLKIQPAKLEDSAVYLCASSPRPGTATDTQYFGPGTRLTVL.

This clone showed up just once. V usage is TRBV27 and J usage is TRBJ2-1, with 10 bases fitting TRBD2. The J segment lost 4 bases and the V segment lost 6 bases, leaving 9 bases of the junction unmatched. The germline gives CDR1 MNHEY, CDR2 SMNVEV (reference sequence). CDR3 length equals 16 residues. The CDR3 is CASSRFGLAVYNEQFF. For the CDR3, the DNA is TGTGCCAGCAGCAGATTCGGACTAGCGGTATACAATGAGCAGTTCTTC.

This clone was counted once. The V call is TRBV9, the J call TRBJ2-5; weak D call: TRBD2 (5 bases). Trimming shortened V by 4 bases and J by 1 base, and 11 bases separated the two germline ends. The CDR3 covers 14 residues. Germline V gives CDR1 SGDLS, CDR2 YYNGEE. The CDR3 DNA reads as TGTGCCAGCAGCCCGGGGTCGACCCAAGAGACCCAGTACTTC. It encodes CASSPGSTQETQYF.

This sequence joins TRBV6-4 and TRBJ1-2; 7 bases are a match to TRBD1. The germline gives CDR1 MRHNA, CDR2 SNTAGT. With V trimmed by 6 bases and J by 4 bases, 11 bases remained unmatched. This CDR3 spans 15 amino acids. The CDR3 DNA is TGTGCCAGCAGCGATGGGACAGTTCCCCCCTATGGCTACACCTTC. This codes for CASSDGTVPPYGYTF.

This chain links TRBV29-1 with TRBJ1-1; TRBD1 might be the D (5 bases). V was shortened by 3 bases and J by 1 base, with 6 bases between the two germline ends. Germline values: CDR1 SQVTM, CDR2 ANQGSEA. The CDR3 covers 12 residues. CDR3 residues: CSVDRANTEAFF. In DNA form, the CDR3 reads TGCAGCGTTGACAGGGCGAACACTGAAGCTTTCTTT.

The rearrangement uses TRBV5-5 and TRBJ1-1, with 8 bases fitting TRBD1. Germline V lookup: CDR1 SGHKS, CDR2 YYEKEE (reference sequence). The CDR3 has 17 amino acids. The ends lost 0 bases at V and 5 bases at J; junction bases unmatched: 12. CDR3 sequence reads: CASSLDRGAFFGTEAFF. The CDR3 DNA reads as TGTGCCAGCAGCTTGGACAGGGGGGCATTTTTTGGGACTGAAGCTTTCTTT.

CDR3 in DNA: TGTGCCAGCAGTTACTCCCTAACAGCGAACACTGAAGCTTTCTTT. Residues: CASSYSLTANTEAFF. The V and J genes are TRBV6-5 and TRBJ1-1, with D hard to call. The V end was cut by 0 bases, the J end by 1 base, with 9 bases between. This CDR3 contains 15 residues. Germline lookup yields CDR1 MNHEY and CDR2 SVGAGI.

The gene calls are TRBV6-5 and TRBJ1-5; no definite D call. Trimming removed 2 bases from V and 0 bases from J, with 8 bases in between. The germline gives CDR1 MNHEY, CDR2 SVGAGI. The CDR3 is 15 amino acids. This chain's CDR3 is CASSYGGYSNQPQHF. CDR3 DNA sequence: TGTGCCAGCAGTTACGGAGGATATAGCAATCAGCCCCAGCATTTT.

This clone has only one observation. The chain recombines TRBV28 with TRBJ1-5, with 8 bases matching TRBD1. Germline V gene lookup returns CDR1 MDHEN and CDR2 SYDVKM. V lost 8 bases and J lost 4; bases outside the gene matches: 10. This CDR3 has 15 amino acids. The CDR3 nucleotides are TGTGCCAGCTATTCTCGGACAGGGCTAAATCAGCCCCAGCATTTT. Amino acid sequence: CASYSRTGLNQPQHF.

The chain joins TRBV14 to TRBJ1-1, with 8 bases aligning to TRBD1. The germline V gene encodes CDR1 SGHDN and CDR2 FVKESK. CDR3 length: 15 amino acids. V dropped 0 bases and J dropped 6; count of bases not matched to a gene: 6. This CDR3 is CASSQDAGTGSEAFF. CDR3 DNA: TGTGCCAGCAGCCAAGATGCCGGGACAGGCTCTGAAGCTTTCTTT.

This clone was recorded only once. The CDR3 is CASSQGAGRAYEQYF. The CDR3 DNA reads as TGCGCCAGCAGCCAAGGGGCGGGAAGGGCCTACGAGCAGTACTTC. The chain uses TRBV4-3 and TRBJ2-7; tentative D call: TRBD2 (6 bases). CDR1 is LGHNA, CDR2 YSLEER, per germline. Between the trimmed V and J ends, which lost 1 base and 2 bases, there was a span of 12 bases. CDR3 length equals 15 residues.

The chain has TRBV29-1 and TRBJ2-5, with a possible D match to TRBD2 (6 bases). CDR3 length equals 12 residues. Germline V gene sequence: CDR1 SQVTM, CDR2 ANQGSEA. V dropped 3 bases and J dropped 5 bases, with 10 bases sitting between them. The CDR3 loop reads CSVDAGRETQYF. The CDR3 DNA follows: TGCAGCGTTGATGCGGGGAGGGAGACCCAGTACTTC.

The chain couples TRBV27 to TRBJ1-5, with 8 bases lining up with TRBD1. Germline V CDR1 and CDR2: MNHEY, SMNVEV (reference sequence). V shed 3 bases, J shed 3 bases, and the junction held 10 bases outside the gene matches. This CDR3 spans 17 amino acids. CDR3 protein: CASSFMRTGKDNQPQHF. CDR3 coding DNA: TGTGCCAGCAGTTTCATGAGGACAGGGAAGGACAATCAGCCCCAGCATTTT.

The chain couples TRBV18 to TRBJ1-4, with 10 bases that match TRBD1. The CDR3 consists of 17 residues. Trimming took 2 bases from V and 5 from J; bases not matched to a gene: 8. The germline V gene encodes CDR1 KGHSH and CDR2 LQKENI. CDR3 in DNA: TGTGCCAGCTCACCATATCGGCCGGGACAGGGGAATGAAAAACTGTTTTTT. Translated, it gives CASSPYRPGQGNEKLFF.

The DNA of the CDR3 is TGCAGCGTTGAACTGGGGGGGCGGGATACGCAGTATTTT. Its translation: CSVELGGRDTQYF. This chain uses TRBV29-1 with TRBJ2-3; weak D call: TRBD2 (7 bases). Trimming removed 2 bases at V and 6 bases at J, with 12 bases between. The CDR3 contains 13 residues. The germline CDR1 and CDR2 sequences are SQVTM and ANQGSEA.

The chain has TRBV29-1 and TRBJ2-1; no firm D call. The CDR3 has 10 residues. CDR1 and CDR2 from the germline V gene are SQVTM and ANQGSEA. The ends were cut back, 3 bases at V and 6 bases at J, with 3 bases in the middle. DNA for the CDR3: TGCAGCGTTGAGGTCAATGAGCAGTTCTTC. Translating gives CSVEVNEQFF.

The V gene is TRBV9, the J gene TRBJ2-5; D gene unclear. Trimming removed 0 bases from V and 2 bases from J, with 14 bases in between. Germline V gives CDR1 SGDLS, CDR2 YYNGEE. The CDR3 totals 16 residues. The CDR3 coding sequence is TGTGCCAGCAGCGTAGCTGTCAGGTCCCTTCAAGAGACCCAGTACTTC. Amino acid sequence: CASSVAVRSLQETQYF.

This sequence joins TRBV4-2 and TRBJ1-4; 7 bases align to TRBD1. Trimming removed 0 bases from V and 12 bases from J; junction bases left unmatched: 7. This CDR3 has 14 residues. From germline, CDR1 is LGHNA and CDR2 YNFKEQ. Here the CDR3 DNA reads TGTGCCAGCAGCCAAGACAAGGGACAGCTGGAACTGTTTTTT. Protein sequence: CASSQDKGQLELFF.